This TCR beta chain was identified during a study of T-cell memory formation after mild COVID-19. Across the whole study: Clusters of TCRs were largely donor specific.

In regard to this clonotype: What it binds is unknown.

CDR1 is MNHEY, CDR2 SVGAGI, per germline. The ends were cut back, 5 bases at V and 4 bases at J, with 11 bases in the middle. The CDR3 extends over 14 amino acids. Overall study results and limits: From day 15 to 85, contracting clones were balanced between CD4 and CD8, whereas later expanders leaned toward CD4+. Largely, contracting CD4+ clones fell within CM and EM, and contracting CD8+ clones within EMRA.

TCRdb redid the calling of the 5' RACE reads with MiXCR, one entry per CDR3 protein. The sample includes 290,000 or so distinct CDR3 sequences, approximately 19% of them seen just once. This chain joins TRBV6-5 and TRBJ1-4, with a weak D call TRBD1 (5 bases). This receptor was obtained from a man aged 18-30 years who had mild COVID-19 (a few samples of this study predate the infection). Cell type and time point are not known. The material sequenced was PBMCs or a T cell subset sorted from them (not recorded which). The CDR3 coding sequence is TGTGCCAGCAGTCCGGGGAGGGGTAATGAAAAACTGTTTTTT. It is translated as CASSPGRGNEKLFF.